This TCR beta chain was obtained from a study of CD8 T cells in Susac syndrome (dated by TCRdb to the late 2010s). Broadly, across the study: Whether CD8+ T cell activation and differentiation in Susac syndrome was antigen driven was tested using repertoire sequencing.

Peripheral blood CD8+ and CD4+ T cells from healthy donors, Susac syndrome patients and multiple sclerosis patients were profiled using high-throughput TCR beta sequencing. Treatment-naive patients with stable or active relapsing-remitting disease fulfilling revised McDonald criteria were used as multiple sclerosis controls. Bulk CD8+ and CD4+ T cells were purified magnetically by negative isolation, whereas CD8+ TEMRA cells were enriched by FACS. Blood was drawn into EDTA tubes, processed within 24 hours, and PBMCs were isolated by density gradient centrifugation. PBMCs intended for TCR sequencing were cryopreserved in liquid nitrogen and were subsequently thawed in a 37 degrees C water bath. A purity of at least 90% was achieved for sorted or isolated CD4+, CD8+ and CD8+ TEMRA cells. What the work shows at the level of the full study, not this receptor alone: The number of individuals in the TCR sequencing and HLA analysis was acknowledged as relatively small.

RNA was extracted using the RNeasy kit, and roughly 0.45 to 1 microgram was reverse transcribed with random hexamers. The immunoSEQ multiplex PCR assay, which covers 54 Vbeta and 13 Jbeta segments, was used to amplify TCR beta CDR3 regions. PCR amplification bias was corrected using a synthetic template baseline for primer optimization and computational correction. The original methods were these. Reads were annotated to V, D and J genes per IMGT and analyzed with immunoSEQ Analyzer, keeping only productive sequences. Clonality was calculated as one minus the Shannon entropy normalized by log2 of the number of productive unique sequences. For each patient and control, public and private clones were evaluated within the 100 most prevalent clones. A clone was defined as Susac-specific if it was absent from the healthy and MS cohorts, from some 980 published viral clones and from other ImmuneACCESS disease sequences. TCRdb handled the public reads itself, with Q25 trimming in fastp and clone calling in MiXCR, and kept productive beta chains. Identical CDR3 proteins give one entry, which carries the most common genes and DNA. TCRdb's processing, not the study's, gives the V and J calls here. This sample lists about 210,000 distinct CDR3 sequences; nearly 97% were detected once. Together, the top ten hold roughly 0.1% of the sample.

Remarks on this clonotype: Its antigen is currently not known. The record has no base qualities; no much larger clone is one base away.

The CDR3 spans 12 residues, from the cysteine through the phenylalanine. CDR3 DNA only is kept here, 36 bases in frame from base 1. V is pruned by 4 bases and J by 3 bases, leaving 3 bases of the junction without a gene match. For CDR1 and CDR2, the germline V gene lists SQVTM and ANQGSEA. This sequence originates from a human donor with multiple sclerosis. Material for sequencing was CD4+ T cells from PBMCs. In this chain, TRBV29-1 is recombined with TRBJ2-7, with 7 bases in between that match TRBD2. The DNA is as follows: TGCAGCGTTGGGGAGGGCCTCTACGAGCAGTACTTC. Its translation reads: CSVGEGLYEQYF.